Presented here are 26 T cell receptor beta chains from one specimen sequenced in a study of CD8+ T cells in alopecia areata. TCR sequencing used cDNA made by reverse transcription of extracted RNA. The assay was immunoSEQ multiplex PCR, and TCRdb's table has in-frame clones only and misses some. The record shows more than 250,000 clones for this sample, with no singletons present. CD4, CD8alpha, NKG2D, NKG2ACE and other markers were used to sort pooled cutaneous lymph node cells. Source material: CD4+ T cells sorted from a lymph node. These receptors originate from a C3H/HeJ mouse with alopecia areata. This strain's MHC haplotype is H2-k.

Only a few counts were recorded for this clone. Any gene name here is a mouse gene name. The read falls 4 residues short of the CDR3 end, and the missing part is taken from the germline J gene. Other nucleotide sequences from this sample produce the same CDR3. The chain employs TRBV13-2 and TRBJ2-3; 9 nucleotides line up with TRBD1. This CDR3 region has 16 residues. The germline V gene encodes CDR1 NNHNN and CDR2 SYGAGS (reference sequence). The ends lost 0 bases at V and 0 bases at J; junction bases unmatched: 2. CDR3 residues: CASGDAGQGSAETLYF. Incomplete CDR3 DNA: TGTGCCAGCGGTGATGCTGGACAGGGGAGTGCAGAA.

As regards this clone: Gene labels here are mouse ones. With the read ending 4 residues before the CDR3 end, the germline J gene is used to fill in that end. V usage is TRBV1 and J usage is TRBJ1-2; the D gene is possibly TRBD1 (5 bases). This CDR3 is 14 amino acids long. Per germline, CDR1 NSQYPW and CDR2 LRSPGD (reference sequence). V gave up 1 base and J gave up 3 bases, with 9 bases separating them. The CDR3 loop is CTCSAGKGDSDYTF. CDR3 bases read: TGCACCTGCAGTGCAGGGAAAGGGGACTCC.

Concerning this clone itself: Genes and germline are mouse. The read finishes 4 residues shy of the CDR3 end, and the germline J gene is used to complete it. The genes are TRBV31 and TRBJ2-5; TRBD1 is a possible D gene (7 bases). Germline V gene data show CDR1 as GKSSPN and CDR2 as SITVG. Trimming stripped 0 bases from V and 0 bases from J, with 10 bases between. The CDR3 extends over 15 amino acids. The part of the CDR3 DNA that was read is TGTGCCTGGAGTCTAAAGGGGGCTAACCAAGAC. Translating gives CAWSLKGANQD. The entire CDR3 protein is CAWSLKGANQDTQYF.

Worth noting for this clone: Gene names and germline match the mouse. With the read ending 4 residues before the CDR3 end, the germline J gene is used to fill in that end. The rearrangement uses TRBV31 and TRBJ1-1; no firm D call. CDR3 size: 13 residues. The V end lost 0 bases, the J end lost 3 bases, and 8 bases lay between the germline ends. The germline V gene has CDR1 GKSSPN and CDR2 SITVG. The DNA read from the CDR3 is TGTGCCTGGAGTCTAGTCACAGACACA. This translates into CAWSLVTDT. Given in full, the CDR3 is CAWSLVTDTEVFF.

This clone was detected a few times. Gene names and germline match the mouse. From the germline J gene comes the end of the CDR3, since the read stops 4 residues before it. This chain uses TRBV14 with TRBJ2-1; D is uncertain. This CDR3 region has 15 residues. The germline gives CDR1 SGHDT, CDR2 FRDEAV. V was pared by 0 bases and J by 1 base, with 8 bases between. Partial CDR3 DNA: TGTGCCAGCAGTTTCTTCCAGGAGAACTATGCT. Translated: CASSFFQENYA. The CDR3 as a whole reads CASSFFQENYAEQFF. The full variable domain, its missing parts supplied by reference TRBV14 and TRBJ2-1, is EAGVTQSPRYAVLQEGQAVSFWCDPISGHDTLYWYQQPRDQGPQLLVYFRDEAVIDNSQLPSDRFSAVRPKGTNSTLKIQSAKQGDTATYLCASSFFQENYAEQFFGPGTRLTVL.

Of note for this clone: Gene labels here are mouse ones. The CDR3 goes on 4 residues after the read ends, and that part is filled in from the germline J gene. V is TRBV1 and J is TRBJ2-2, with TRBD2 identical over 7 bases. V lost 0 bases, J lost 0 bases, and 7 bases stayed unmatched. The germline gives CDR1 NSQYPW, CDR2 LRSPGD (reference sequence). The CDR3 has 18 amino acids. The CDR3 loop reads CTCSADLGVPANTGQLYF. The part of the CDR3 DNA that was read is TGCACCTGCAGTGCAGATCTGGGGGTCCCCGCAAACACCGGG.

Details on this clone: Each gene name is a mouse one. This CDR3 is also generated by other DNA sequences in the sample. The CDR3 bases that were read are TGTGCCAGCAGTGATGCACGGGGGGGTGCAGAA. Translated: CASSDARGGAE. The entire CDR3 sequence reads CASSDARGGAETLYF. The rearrangement joins TRBV13-1 to TRBJ2-3, with D tentatively TRBD2 (6 bases). The CDR3 is cut off 4 residues early in the read; its end comes from the germline J gene. CDR1 is NSHNY and CDR2 is SYGAGN in the germline V gene. The CDR3 loop spans 15 amino acids. The ends were cut back, 0 bases at V and 1 base at J, with 9 bases in the middle.

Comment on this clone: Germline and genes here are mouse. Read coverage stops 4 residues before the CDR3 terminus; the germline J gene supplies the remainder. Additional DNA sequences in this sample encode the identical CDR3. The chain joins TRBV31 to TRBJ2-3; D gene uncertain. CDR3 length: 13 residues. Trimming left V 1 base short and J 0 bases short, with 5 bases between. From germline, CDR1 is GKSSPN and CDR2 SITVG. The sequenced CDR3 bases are TGTGCCTGGAGTCCTTCTAGTGCAGAA. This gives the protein CAWSPSSAE. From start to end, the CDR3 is CAWSPSSAETLYF.

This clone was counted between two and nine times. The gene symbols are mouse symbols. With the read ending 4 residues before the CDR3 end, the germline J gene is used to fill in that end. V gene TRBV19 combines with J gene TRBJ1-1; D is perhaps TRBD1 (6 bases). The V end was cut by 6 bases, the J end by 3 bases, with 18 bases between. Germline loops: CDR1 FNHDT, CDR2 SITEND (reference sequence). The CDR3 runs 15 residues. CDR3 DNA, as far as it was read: TGTGCCAGCACCCCCACCGGGACATGGCACACA. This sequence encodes CASTPTGTWHT. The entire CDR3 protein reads CASTPTGTWHTEVFF. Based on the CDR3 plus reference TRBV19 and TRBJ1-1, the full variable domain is GGIITQTPKFLIGQEGQKLTLKCQQNFNHDTMYWYRQDSGKGLRLIYYSITENDLQKGDLSEGYDASREKKSSFSLTVTSAQKNEMAVFLCASTPTGTWHTEVFFGKGTRLTVV.

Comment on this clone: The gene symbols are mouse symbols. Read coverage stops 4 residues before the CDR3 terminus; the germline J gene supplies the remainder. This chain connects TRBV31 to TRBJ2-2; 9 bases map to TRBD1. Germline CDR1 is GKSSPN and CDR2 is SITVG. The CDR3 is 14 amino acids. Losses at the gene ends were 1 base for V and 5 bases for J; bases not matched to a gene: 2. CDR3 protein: CAWSPGTGTGQLYF. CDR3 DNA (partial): TGTGCCTGGAGTCCAGGGACAGGGACCGGG.

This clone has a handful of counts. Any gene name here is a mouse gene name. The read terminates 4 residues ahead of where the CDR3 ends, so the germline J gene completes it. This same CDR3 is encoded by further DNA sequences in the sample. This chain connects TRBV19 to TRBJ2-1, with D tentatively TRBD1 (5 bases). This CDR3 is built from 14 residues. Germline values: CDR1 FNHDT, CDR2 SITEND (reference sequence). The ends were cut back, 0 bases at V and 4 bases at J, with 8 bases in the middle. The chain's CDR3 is CASSIGRGYAEQFF. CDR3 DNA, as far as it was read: TGTGCCAGCAGTATAGGAAGGGGATATGCT. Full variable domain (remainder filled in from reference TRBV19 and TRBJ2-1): GGIITQTPKFLIGQEGQKLTLKCQQNFNHDTMYWYRQDSGKGLRLIYYSITENDLQKGDLSEGYDASREKKSSFSLTVTSAQKNEMAVFLCASSIGRGYAEQFFGPGTRLTVL.

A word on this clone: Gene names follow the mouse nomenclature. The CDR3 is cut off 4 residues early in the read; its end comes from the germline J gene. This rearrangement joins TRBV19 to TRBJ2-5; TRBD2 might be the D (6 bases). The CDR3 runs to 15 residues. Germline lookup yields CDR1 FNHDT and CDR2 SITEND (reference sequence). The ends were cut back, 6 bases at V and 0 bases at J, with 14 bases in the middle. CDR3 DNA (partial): TGTGCCAGCATACAGACTGGAATTAACCAAGAC. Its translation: CASIQTGINQD. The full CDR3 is CASIQTGINQDTQYF. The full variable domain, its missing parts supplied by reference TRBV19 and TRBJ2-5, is GGIITQTPKFLIGQEGQKLTLKCQQNFNHDTMYWYRQDSGKGLRLIYYSITENDLQKGDLSEGYDASREKKSSFSLTVTSAQKNEMAVFLCASIQTGINQDTQYFGPGTRLLVL.

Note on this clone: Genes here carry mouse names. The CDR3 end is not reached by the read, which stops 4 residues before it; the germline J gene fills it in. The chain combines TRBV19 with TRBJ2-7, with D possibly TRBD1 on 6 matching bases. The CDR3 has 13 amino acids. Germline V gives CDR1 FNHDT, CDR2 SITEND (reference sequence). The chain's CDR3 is CASSIGQKYEQYF. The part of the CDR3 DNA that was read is TGTGCCAGCAGTATTGGACAGAAATAT. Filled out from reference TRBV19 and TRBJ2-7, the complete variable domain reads GGIITQTPKFLIGQEGQKLTLKCQQNFNHDTMYWYRQDSGKGLRLIYYSITENDLQKGDLSEGYDASREKKSSFSLTVTSAQKNEMAVFLCASSIGQKYEQYFGPGTRLTVL.

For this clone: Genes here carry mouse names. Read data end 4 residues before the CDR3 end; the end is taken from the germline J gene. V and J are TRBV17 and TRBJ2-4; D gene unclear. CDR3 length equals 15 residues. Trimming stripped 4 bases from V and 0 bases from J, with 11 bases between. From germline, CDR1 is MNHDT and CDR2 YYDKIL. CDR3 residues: CASSKGGSSQNTLYF. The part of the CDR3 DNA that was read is TGTGCTAGCAGTAAAGGAGGGTCTAGTCAAAAC. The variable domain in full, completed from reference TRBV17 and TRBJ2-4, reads DTTVKQNPRYKLARVGKPVNLICSQTMNHDTMYWYQKKPNQAPKLLLFYYDKILNREADTFEKFQSSRPNNSFCSLYIGSAGLEYSAMYLCASSKGGSSQNTLYFGAGTRLSVL.

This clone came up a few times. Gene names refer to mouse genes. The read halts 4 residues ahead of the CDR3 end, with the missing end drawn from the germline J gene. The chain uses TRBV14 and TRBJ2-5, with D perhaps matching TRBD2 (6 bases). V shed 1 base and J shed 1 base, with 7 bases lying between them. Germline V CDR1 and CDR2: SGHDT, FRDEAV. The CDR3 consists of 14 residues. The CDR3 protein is CASSFGGYQDTQYF. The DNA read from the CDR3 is TGTGCCAGCAGTTTCGGGGGGTACCAAGAC.

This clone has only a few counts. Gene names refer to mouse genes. CDR3: CTCSADARQNSDYTF. The CDR3 bases that were read are TGCACCTGCAGTGCAGATGCTCGCCAGAACTCC. The V call is TRBV1, the J call TRBJ1-2; no definite D call. The read terminates 4 residues ahead of where the CDR3 ends, so the germline J gene completes it. The CDR3 runs to 15 residues. Per germline, CDR1 NSQYPW and CDR2 LRSPGD (reference sequence). V was shortened by 0 bases and J by 2 bases, with 10 bases between the two germline ends.

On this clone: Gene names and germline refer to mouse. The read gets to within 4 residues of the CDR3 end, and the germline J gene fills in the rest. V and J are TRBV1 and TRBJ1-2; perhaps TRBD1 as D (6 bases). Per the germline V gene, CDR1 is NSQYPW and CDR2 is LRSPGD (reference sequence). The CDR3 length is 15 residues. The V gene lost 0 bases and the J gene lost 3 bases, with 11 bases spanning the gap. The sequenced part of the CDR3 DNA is TGCACCTGCAGTGCAGATTACAGGGAGGACTCC. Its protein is CTCSADYREDS. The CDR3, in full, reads CTCSADYREDSDYTF.

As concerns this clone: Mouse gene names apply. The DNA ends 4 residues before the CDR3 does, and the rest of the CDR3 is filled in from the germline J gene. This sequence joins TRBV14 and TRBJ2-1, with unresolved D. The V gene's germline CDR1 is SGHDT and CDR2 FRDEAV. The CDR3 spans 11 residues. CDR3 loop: CASEVRAEQFF. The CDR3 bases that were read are TGTGCCAGCGAGGTTAGGGCT.

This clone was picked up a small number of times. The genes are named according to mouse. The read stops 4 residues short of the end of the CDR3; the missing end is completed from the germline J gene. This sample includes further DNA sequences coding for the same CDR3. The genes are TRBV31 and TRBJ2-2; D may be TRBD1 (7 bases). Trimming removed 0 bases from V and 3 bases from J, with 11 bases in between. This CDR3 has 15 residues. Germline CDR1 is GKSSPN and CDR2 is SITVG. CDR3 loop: CAWSLGGRDTGQLYF. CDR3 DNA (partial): TGTGCCTGGAGTCTAGGGGGCAGAGACACCGGG.

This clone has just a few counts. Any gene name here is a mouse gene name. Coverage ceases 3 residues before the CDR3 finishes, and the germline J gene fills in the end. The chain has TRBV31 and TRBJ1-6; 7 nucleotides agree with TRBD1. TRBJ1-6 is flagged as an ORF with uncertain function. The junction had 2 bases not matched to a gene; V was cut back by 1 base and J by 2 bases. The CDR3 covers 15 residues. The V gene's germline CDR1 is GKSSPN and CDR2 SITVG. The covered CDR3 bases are TGTGCCTGGAGTCGACAGGGTACCTATAATTCGCCC. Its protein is CAWSRQGTYNSP. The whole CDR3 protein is CAWSRQGTYNSPLYF.

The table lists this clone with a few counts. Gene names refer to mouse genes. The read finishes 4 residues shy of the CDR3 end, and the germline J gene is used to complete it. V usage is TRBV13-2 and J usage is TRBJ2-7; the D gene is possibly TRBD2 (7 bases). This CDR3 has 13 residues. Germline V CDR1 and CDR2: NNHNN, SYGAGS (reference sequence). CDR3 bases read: TGTGCCAGCGGTGATCTGGGGGCCCAT. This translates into CASGDLGAH. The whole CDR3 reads CASGDLGAHEQYF.

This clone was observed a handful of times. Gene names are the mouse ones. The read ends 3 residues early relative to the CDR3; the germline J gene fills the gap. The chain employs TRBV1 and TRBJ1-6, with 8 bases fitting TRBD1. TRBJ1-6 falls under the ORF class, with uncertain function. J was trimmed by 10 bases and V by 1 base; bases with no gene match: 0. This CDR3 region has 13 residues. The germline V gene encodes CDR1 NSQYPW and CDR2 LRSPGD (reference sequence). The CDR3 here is CTCSAGQGSPLYF. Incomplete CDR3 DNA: TGCACCTGCAGTGCAGGACAGGGGTCGCCC.

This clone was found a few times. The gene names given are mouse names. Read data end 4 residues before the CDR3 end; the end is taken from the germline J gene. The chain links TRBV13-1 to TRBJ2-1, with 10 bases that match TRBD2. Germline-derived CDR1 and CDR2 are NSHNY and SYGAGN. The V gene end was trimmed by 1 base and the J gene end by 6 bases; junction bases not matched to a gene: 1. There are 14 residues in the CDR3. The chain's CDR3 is CASSDRDWGAEQFF. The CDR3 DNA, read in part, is TGTGCCAGCAGTGATCGGGACTGGGGTGCT.

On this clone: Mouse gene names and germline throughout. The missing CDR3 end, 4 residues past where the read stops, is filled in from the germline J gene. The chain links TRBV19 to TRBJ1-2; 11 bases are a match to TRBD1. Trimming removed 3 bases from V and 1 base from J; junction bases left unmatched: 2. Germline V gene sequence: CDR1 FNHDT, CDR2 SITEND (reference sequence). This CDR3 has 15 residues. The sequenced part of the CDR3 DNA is TGTGCCAGCAGTAAGGGGACAGGGGGAAACTCC. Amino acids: CASSKGTGGNS. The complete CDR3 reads CASSKGTGGNSDYTF. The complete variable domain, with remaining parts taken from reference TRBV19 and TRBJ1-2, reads GGIITQTPKFLIGQEGQKLTLKCQQNFNHDTMYWYRQDSGKGLRLIYYSITENDLQKGDLSEGYDASREKKSSFSLTVTSAQKNEMAVFLCASSKGTGGNSDYTFGSGTRLLVI.

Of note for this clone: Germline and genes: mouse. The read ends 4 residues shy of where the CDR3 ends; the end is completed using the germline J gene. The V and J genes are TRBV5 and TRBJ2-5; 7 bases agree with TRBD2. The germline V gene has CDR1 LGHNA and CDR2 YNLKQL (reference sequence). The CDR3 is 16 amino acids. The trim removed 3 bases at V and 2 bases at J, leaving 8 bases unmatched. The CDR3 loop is CASSHPDWDLQDTQYF. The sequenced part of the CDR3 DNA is TGTGCCAGCAGCCATCCAGACTGGGACCTCCAAGAC.

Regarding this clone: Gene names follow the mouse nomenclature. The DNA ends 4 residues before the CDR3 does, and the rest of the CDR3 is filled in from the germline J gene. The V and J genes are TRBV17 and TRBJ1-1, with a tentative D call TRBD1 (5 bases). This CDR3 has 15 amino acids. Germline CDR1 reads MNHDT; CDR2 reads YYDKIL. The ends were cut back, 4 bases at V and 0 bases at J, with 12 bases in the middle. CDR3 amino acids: CASSTSTGANTEVFF. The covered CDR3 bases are TGTGCTAGCAGTACGTCTACAGGAGCAAACACA.